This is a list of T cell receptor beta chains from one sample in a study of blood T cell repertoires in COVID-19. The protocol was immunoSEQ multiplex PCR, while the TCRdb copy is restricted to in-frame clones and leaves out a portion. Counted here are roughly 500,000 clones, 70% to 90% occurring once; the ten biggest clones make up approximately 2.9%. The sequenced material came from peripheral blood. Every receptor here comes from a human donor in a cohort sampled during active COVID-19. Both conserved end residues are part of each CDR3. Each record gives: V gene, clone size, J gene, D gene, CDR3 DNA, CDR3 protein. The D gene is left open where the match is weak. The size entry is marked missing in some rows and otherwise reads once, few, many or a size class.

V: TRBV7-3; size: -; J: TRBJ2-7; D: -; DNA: TGTGCCAGCAGCTTCAACCCCGGGGTCATGAACGAGCAGTACTTC; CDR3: CASSFNPGVMNEQYF
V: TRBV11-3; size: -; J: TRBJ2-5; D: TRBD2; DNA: TGTGCCAGCAGCCCGGGACTAGCGGGACAAGAGACCCAGTACTTC; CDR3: CASSPGLAGQETQYF
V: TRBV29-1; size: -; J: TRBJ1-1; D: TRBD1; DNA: TGCAGCGTTGGACAGGGGGCGCGGAGACTCACTGAAGCTTTCTTT; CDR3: CSVGQGARRLTEAFF
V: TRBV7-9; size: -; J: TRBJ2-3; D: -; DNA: TGTGCCAGCAGCTTAGGACTAACAGTAGATACGCAGTATTTT; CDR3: CASSLGLTVDTQYF
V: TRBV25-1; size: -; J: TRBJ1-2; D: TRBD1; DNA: TGTGCCAGCAGTGATAGGAACAGGGGCGAAGGAAACTATGGCTACACCTTC; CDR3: CASSDRNRGEGNYGYTF
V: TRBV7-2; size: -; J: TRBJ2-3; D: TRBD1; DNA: TGTGCCAGCAGCTTAGTCGGGACAGGGGGCCCTAATACGCAGTATTTT; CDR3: CASSLVGTGGPNTQYF
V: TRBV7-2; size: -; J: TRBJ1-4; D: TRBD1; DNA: TGTGCCAGCAGCTTAGCGACAGGGAATGAAAAACTGTTTTTT; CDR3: CASSLATGNEKLFF
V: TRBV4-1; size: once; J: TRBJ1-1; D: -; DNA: TGCGCCAGCAGCCAACTCACCAGGAACACTGAAGCTTTCTTT; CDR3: CASSQLTRNTEAFF
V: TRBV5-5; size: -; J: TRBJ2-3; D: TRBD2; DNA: TGTGCCAGCAGCTTGGAACGAACTAGCGGTAGCACAGATACGCAGTATTTT; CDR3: CASSLERTSGSTDTQYF
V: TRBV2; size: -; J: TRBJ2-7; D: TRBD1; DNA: TGTGCCAGCACCGCTGACAGGGGCCCCCCTTACGAGCAGTACTTC; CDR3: CASTADRGPPYEQYF
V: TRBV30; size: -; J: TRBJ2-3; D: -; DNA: TGTGCCTGGAGTTTCCGGACGCAGTATTTT; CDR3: CAWSFRTQYF
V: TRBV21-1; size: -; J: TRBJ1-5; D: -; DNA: TGTGCCAGCACCCTTGAACAGGGGGCTGAGAATCAGCCCCAGCATTTT; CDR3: CASTLEQGAENQPQHF
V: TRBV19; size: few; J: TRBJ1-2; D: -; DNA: TGTGCCAGTAGACTACAGGGAAGATATGGCTACACCTTC; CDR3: CASRLQGRYGYTF
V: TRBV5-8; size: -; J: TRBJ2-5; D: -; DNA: TGTGCCAGCAGCTTTGGTGCGAGCGCGCAAGAGACCCAGTACTTC; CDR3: CASSFGASAQETQYF
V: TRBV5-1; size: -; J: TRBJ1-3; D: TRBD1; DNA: TGCGCCAGCAGCGTCGACAGGGGCGCCTCTGGAAACACCATATATTTT; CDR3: CASSVDRGASGNTIYF
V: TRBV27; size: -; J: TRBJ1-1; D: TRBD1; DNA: TGTGCCAGCAGTTCCCAGACAGGGTGGAGGACTGAAGCTTTCTTT; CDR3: CASSSQTGWRTEAFF
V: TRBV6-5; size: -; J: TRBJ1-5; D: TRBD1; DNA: TGTGCCAGCAGTTACTCGAGGACAGGAGACAATCAGCCCCAGCATTTT; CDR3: CASSYSRTGDNQPQHF
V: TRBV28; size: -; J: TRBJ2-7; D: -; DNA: TGTGCCAGCAGTTTGGCCACCTTAAGCTCCTACGAGCAGTACTTC; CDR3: CASSLATLSSYEQYF
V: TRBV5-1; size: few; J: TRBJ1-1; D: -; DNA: TGCGCCAGCAGCTTGGGGGACATTCCTGAAGCTTTCTTT; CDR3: CASSLGDIPEAFF
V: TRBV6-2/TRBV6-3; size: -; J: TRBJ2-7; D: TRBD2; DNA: TGTGCCAGCAGTGCGACCGGGACTAGCGTCGAAGTGCAGTACTTC; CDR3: CASSATGTSVEVQYF
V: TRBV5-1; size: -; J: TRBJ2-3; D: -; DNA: TGCGCCAGCAGCCCGGCCCGGGTCTCAACAGATACGCAGTATTTT; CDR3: CASSPARVSTDTQYF
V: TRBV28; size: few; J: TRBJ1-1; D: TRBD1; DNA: TGTGCCAGCAGTTTTGTGGGACAGCCGAACACTGAAGCTTTCTTT; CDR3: CASSFVGQPNTEAFF
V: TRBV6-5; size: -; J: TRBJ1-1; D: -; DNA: TGTGCCAGCAGTCTAAACGTGAACACTGAAGCTTTCTTT; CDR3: CASSLNVNTEAFF
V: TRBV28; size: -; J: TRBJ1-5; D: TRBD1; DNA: TGTGCCAGCAGGGGCGGACAGGGGGGACAGCCCCAGCATTTT; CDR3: CASRGGQGGQPQHF
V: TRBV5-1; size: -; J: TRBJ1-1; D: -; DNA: TGCGCCAGCAGCTTGGATTTCATGCAGCGGAACACTGAAGCTTTCTTT; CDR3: CASSLDFMQRNTEAFF
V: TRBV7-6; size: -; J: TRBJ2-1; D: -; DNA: TGTGCCAGCAGCTTAGGCCGGAACAGGGCGGGCAATGAGCAGTTCTTC; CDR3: CASSLGRNRAGNEQFF
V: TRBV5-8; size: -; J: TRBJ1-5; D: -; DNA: TGTGCCAGCAGCTTGAGGGGCGAGAGCAATCAGCCCCAGCATTTT; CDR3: CASSLRGESNQPQHF
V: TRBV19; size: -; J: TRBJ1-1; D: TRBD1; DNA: TGTGCCAGTAGTAGCGGGACAGGGGGCGCGTACACTGAAGCTTTCTTT; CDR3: CASSSGTGGAYTEAFF
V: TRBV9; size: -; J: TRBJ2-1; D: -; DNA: TGTGCCAGCAGCGACTTTACAGGGACGGGTGAGCAGTTCTTC; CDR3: CASSDFTGTGEQFF
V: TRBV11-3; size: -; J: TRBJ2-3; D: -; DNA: TGTGCCAGCAGCTTAGCAGGTTCTGATACGCAGTATTTT; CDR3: CASSLAGSDTQYF
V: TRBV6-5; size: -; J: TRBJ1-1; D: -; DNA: TGTGCCAGCAAGGGGAACGCCCGACCTGAAGCTTTCTTT; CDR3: CASKGNARPEAFF
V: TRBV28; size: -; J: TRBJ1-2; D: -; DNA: TGTGCCAGCAGCGGGTATGGCTACACCTTC; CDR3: CASSGYGYTF
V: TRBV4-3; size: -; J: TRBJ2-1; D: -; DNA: TGCGCCAGCAGCCCAACGACTAGAAATGAGCAGTTCTTC; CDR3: CASSPTTRNEQFF
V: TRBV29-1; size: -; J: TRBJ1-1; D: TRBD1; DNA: TGCAGCGTTGTGTTCAGGACAGGGGTGAACACTGAAGCTTTCTTT; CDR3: CSVVFRTGVNTEAFF
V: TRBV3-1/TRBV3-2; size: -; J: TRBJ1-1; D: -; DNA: TGTGCCAGCAGCCAAGTAGAGAGCACTGAAGCTTTCTTT; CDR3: CASSQVESTEAFF
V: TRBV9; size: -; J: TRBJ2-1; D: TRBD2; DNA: TGTGCCAGCAGCAAGGGACTAGCGGGAGGGCCGACGGGGGGATACAATGAGCAGTTCTTC; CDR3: CASSKGLAGGPTGGYNEQFF
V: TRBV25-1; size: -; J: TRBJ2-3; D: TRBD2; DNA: TGTGCCAGCAGTGACTTACTAGCGGGAGAGTTAGGCACAGATACGCAGTATTTT; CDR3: CASSDLLAGELGTDTQYF
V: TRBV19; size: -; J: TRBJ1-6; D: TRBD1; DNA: TGTGCCAGTAGACCTGACAGGGGGCGGACGCATTCACCCCTCCACTTT; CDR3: CASRPDRGRTHSPLHF
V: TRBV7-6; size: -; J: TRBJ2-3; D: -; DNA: TGTGCCAGCAGCGCCTCTCAGGCAGATACGCAGTATTTT; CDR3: CASSASQADTQYF
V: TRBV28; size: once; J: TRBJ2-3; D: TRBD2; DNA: TGTGCCAGCAGTTTCCCACGACTAGCGGGAGCCCGCACAGATACGCAGTATTTT; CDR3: CASSFPRLAGARTDTQYF
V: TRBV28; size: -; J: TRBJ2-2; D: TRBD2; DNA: TGTGCCAGCAGCACCCCACTAGCGGGAGCCAAGAGGACCGGGGAGCTGTTTTTT; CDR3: CASSTPLAGAKRTGELFF
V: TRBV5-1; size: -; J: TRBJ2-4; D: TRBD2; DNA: TGCGCCAGCAGCTTGGGGCTAGCGGGAGCCCAAAACATTCAGTACTTC; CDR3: CASSLGLAGAQNIQYF
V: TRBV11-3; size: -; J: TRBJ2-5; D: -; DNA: TGTGCCAGCAGCTCGACGAGGTCCTCCGAGACCCAGTACTTC; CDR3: CASSSTRSSETQYF
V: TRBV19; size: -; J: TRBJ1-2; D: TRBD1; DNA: TGTGCCAGTAGTCTCGGAAGGACAGGGGGCTATGGCTACACCTTC; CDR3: CASSLGRTGGYGYTF
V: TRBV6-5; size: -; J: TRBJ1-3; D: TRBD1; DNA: TGTGCCAGCAATCTTGACAGGGGCGGAAACACCATATATTTT; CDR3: CASNLDRGGNTIYF
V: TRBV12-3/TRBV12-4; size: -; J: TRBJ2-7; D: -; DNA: TGTGCCAGCGGGACTTCGTCCTACGAGCAGTACTTC; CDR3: CASGTSSYEQYF
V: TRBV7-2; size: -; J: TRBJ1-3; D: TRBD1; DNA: TGTGCCAGCAGCTGGGACAGCTCTGGAAACACCATATATTTT; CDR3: CASSWDSSGNTIYF
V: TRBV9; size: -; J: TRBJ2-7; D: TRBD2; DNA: TGTGCCAGCGGACCGACAATAGCGGGGGAGACCTACGAGCAGTACTTC; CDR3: CASGPTIAGETYEQYF
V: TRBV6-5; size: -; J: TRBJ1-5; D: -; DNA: TGTGCCAGCAGTAAGGGGCCGGGCGGTCAGCCCCAGCATTTT; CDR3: CASSKGPGGQPQHF
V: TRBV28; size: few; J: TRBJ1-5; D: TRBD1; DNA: TGTGCCAGCAGTTTCGGGGCAGGACAGGGGGCGAGTCAGCCCCAGCATTTT; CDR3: CASSFGAGQGASQPQHF
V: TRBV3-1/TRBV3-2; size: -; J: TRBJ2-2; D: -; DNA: TGCGCCAGCAGGGGGGGGGTTTACGCCGGGGAGCTGTTTTTT; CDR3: CASRGGVYAGELFF
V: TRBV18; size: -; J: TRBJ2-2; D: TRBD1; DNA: TGTGCCAGCTCACCACGCTTACCGGGACAGGGATTCACCGGGGAGCTGTTTTTT; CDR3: CASSPRLPGQGFTGELFF
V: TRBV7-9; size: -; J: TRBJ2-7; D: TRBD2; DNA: TGTGCCAGCAGCCGAGGGACTACCTACGAGCAGTACTTC; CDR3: CASSRGTTYEQYF